The 23 T cell receptor beta chains reported below all come from one sample, sequenced in a study of T cell responses to AZD1222 COVID-19 vaccine (dated by TCRdb to 2020 to 2022). The time point label on this specimen signifies: about 28 days (+/-7) after the second vaccine dose. This specimen's treatment or condition label, interpreted: meningococcal conjugate vaccine given as trial control. The library was made by the immunoSEQ multiplex PCR assay. Here the immuneACCESS table is served through TCRdb, limited to in-frame sequences with V and J called. Missing clones are a known gap in these copies; in checked studies unresolved V genes cover under half, and the rest lacks a known reason. This sample comprises around 100,000 clones, about 89% of them detected only once. The top ten hold roughly 3.3% of the sample. Sample: peripheral blood, taken 28 days after the second dose of the MenACWY control vaccine. The receptor source for this set is an adult who received the MenACWY meningococcal vaccine as a control.

This sequence joins TRBV28 and TRBJ2-3; unclear D gene. V lost 2 bases to trimming and J lost 14 bases, with 17 bases between them. Germline lookup yields CDR1 MDHEN and CDR2 SYDVKM. This CDR3 contains 13 residues. The CDR3 here is CASSLIQTETSYF. CDR3 coding DNA: TGTGCCAGCAGTTTAATTCAGACGGAAACGTCGTATTTT.

This sequence joins TRBV19 and TRBJ2-1; 12 nucleotides agree with TRBD1. The germline V gene has CDR1 LNHDA and CDR2 SQIVND (reference sequence). The CDR3 covers 16 residues. With 10 bases clipped from V and 1 base from J, the junction kept 8 bases outside the gene matches. CDR3 loop: CATKPGQGASYNEQFF. The CDR3 DNA reads as TGTGCCACCAAACCGGGACAGGGGGCGTCCTACAATGAGCAGTTCTTC.

J is TRBJ2-3 and V is TRBV5-4; D is uncertain. Germline lookup yields CDR1 SGHNT and CDR2 YYREEE (reference sequence). This CDR3 spans 12 amino acids. V was trimmed by 4 bases and J by 6 bases, leaving 9 bases between them. The CDR3: CASSPDGDTQYF. The CDR3 DNA is TGTGCCAGCAGCCCCGACGGGGATACGCAGTATTTT.

J is TRBJ2-5 and V is TRBV5-1; D is undetermined. With 0 bases removed from V and 5 bases from J, the gap between germline ends came to 8 bases. CDR1 is SGHRS, CDR2 YFSETQ, per germline. The CDR3 loop spans 13 amino acids. The CDR3 bases are TGCGCCAGCAGCTTGGCCCCCAAGGAGACCCAGTACTTC. It codes for CASSLAPKETQYF.

The chain uses TRBV2 and TRBJ2-2, with TRBD2 matching 8 bases. This CDR3 is built from 15 residues. V dropped 8 bases and J dropped 3; count of bases not matched to a gene: 8. The V gene's germline CDR1 is SNHLY and CDR2 FYNNEI. CDR3 nucleotide sequence: TGTGCCAGCCGACCGGGACTAGGGGACACCGGGGAGCTGTTTTTT. It is translated as CASRPGLGDTGELFF. Full variable domain (outside the CDR3, taken from reference TRBV2 and TRBJ2-2): EPEVTQTPSHQVTQMGQEVILRCVPISNHLYFYWYRQILGQKVEFLVSFYNNEISEKSEIFDDQFSVERPDGSNFTLKIRSTKLEDSAMYFCASRPGLGDTGELFFGEGSRLTVL.

This chain connects TRBV9 to TRBJ1-3; 8 bases are shared with TRBD1. CDR1 is SGDLS and CDR2 is YYNGEE in the germline V gene. After removal of 2 bases from V and 3 bases from J, the junction contained 10 bases not matched to a gene. This CDR3 contains 17 residues. The CDR3 sequence is CASSVYPSGGDGNTIYF. In DNA, the CDR3 is TGTGCCAGCAGCGTGTACCCCTCAGGGGGCGATGGAAACACCATATATTTT.

The V call is TRBV7-3, the J call TRBJ2-2; 12 bases are a match to TRBD2. Per germline, CDR1 SGHTA and CDR2 FQGTGA. There are 17 residues in the CDR3. The J segment lost 6 bases and the V segment lost 5 bases, leaving 10 bases of the junction unmatched. This CDR3 is CASSPGRLAGAAGELFF. The CDR3 DNA is TGTGCCAGCAGCCCTGGACGACTAGCGGGGGCGGCCGGGGAGCTGTTTTTT.

This clone was observed a single time. The chain uses TRBV9 and TRBJ2-1, with 7 nucleotides matching TRBD2. Germline V lookup: CDR1 SGDLS, CDR2 YYNGEE. This CDR3 contains 15 residues. The V and J ends lost 4 bases and 6 bases, in that order; junction bases with no gene match: 10. DNA for the CDR3: TGTGCCAGCAGCCCCGTCGGCGGGGGAGGCAATGAGCAGTTCTTC. Translating it yields CASSPVGGGGNEQFF.

V usage is TRBV7-8 and J usage is TRBJ1-6; TRBD1 matches at 7 bases. The CDR3 spans 15 residues. Germline V gene lookup returns CDR1 SGHVS and CDR2 FQNEAQ. J was trimmed by 4 bases and V by 6 bases; bases with no gene match: 6. In DNA form, the CDR3 reads TGTGCCAGCAGAACAGGGACAGTTTATAATTCACCCCTCCACTTT. Translation: CASRTGTVYNSPLHF.

This clone was observed a handful of times. This chain uses TRBV10-3 with TRBJ2-7; D not certain. Trimming left V 3 bases short and J 3 bases short, with 12 bases between. From germline, CDR1 is ENHRY and CDR2 SYGVKD. CDR3 length: 14 amino acids. The CDR3 DNA sequence: TGTGCCATCAGTGATGCAGGTAATATCTACGAGCAGTACTTC. Its protein is CAISDAGNIYEQYF.

This clone was seen just once. CDR3 nucleotide sequence: TGTGCCAGCAGATGGGACCGCCCTTACAATGAGCAGTTCTTC. As protein: CASRWDRPYNEQFF. The chain employs TRBV2 and TRBJ2-1, with D perhaps given as TRBD1 or TRBD2 (5 bases each). CDR1 and CDR2 (germline): SNHLY, FYNNEI. The CDR3 has 14 amino acids. V dropped 6 bases and J dropped 4 bases, with 13 bases sitting between them.

The gene calls are TRBV2 and TRBJ1-2; D gene uncertain. This CDR3 region has 15 residues. Germline CDR1 and CDR2: SNHLY and FYNNEI. The V and J ends lost 3 bases and 8 bases respectively, with 19 bases between them. CDR3 nucleotides: TGTGCCAGCAGTGATTCCATATCGGGAACTGGGGGCTACACCTTC. Protein: CASSDSISGTGGYTF.

The V call is TRBV5-1, the J call TRBJ1-3, with D unresolved. There are 14 residues in the CDR3. V lost 1 base to trimming and J lost 4 bases, with 9 bases between them. Per the germline V gene, CDR1 is SGHRS and CDR2 is YFSETQ. CDR3 in amino acids: CASSLSTVGNTIYF. Written as DNA, the CDR3 is TGCGCCAGCAGCTTGAGTACGGTCGGAAACACCATATATTTT.

The chain couples TRBV6-1 to TRBJ1-1, with D tentatively TRBD1 (5 bases). The CDR3 sequence is 13 residues long. V dropped 1 base and J dropped 11 bases, with 14 bases sitting between them. Germline lookup yields CDR1 MNHNS and CDR2 SASEGT. The DNA for the CDR3 is TGTGCCAGCAGTGAAGGGCCAGGGTTGGGGGCTTTCTTT. It specifies CASSEGPGLGAFF.

This chain connects TRBV5-6 to TRBJ2-7, with 8 nucleotides matching TRBD2. The V and J ends lost 3 bases and 6 bases, in that order; junction bases with no gene match: 2. Germline CDR1 SGHDT, CDR2 YYEEEE. The length of the CDR3 is 12 residues. The CDR3 is CASSYAGGEQYF. CDR3 DNA sequence: TGTGCCAGCAGCTACGCGGGGGGCGAGCAGTACTTC. The whole variable domain, remainder taken from reference TRBV5-6 and TRBJ2-7, is DAGVTQSPTHLIKTRGQQVTLRCSPKSGHDTVSWYQQALGQGPQFIFQYYEEEERQRGNFPDRFSGHQFPNYSSELNVNALLLGDSALYLCASSYAGGEQYFGPGTRLTVT.

This clone was detected a few times. The chain joins TRBV19 to TRBJ1-1, with 8 nucleotides matching TRBD1. V gave up 10 bases and J gave up 0 bases; unmatched junction bases: 13. There are 16 residues in the CDR3. CDR1 LNHDA and CDR2 SQIVND come from the germline V gene (reference sequence). CDR3 coding DNA: TGTGCCACCCAGCTCCGTCAGGGGGCATTGAACACTGAAGCTTTCTTT. It codes for CATQLRQGALNTEAFF. The variable domain in full, completed from reference TRBV19 and TRBJ1-1, reads DGGITQSPKYLFRKEGQNVTLSCEQNLNHDAMYWYRQDPGQGLRLIYYSQIVNDFQKGDIAEGYSVSREKKESFPLTVTSAQKNPTAFYLCATQLRQGALNTEAFFGQGTRLTVV.

The V and J genes are TRBV30 and TRBJ1-2; 7 bases match TRBD1. Germline values: CDR1 GTSNPN, CDR2 SVGIG (reference sequence). The CDR3 spans 16 residues. The junction had 9 bases not matched to a gene; V was cut back by 2 bases and J by 0 bases. The DNA for the CDR3 is TGTGCCTGGAGTTCACACCTGGGACAGTCTAACTATGGCTACACCTTC. Its translation is CAWSSHLGQSNYGYTF.

The V call is TRBV6-5, the J call TRBJ1-1, with 10 bases lining up with TRBD1. V shed 6 bases, J shed 1 base, and the junction held 5 bases outside the gene matches. The CDR3 runs 15 residues. Germline V lookup: CDR1 MNHEY, CDR2 SVGAGI. The CDR3 DNA follows: TGTGCCAGCAGACGGGACAGGGGTCCGAACACTGAAGCTTTCTTT. This gives the protein CASRRDRGPNTEAFF.

This chain links TRBV4-1 with TRBJ1-6; no reliable D call. CDR1 and CDR2 (germline): MGHRA, YSYEKL. The V and J ends lost 0 bases and 0 bases respectively, with 9 bases between them. This CDR3 has 17 residues. The CDR3 DNA reads as TGCGCCAGCAGCCAAGATTACTTGAGCTCCTATAATTCACCCCTCCACTTT. Its translation is CASSQDYLSSYNSPLHF.

The chain uses TRBV11-1 and TRBJ2-7; D gene unclear. The CDR3 has 12 amino acids. Germline CDR1 and CDR2: SGHAT and FQDESV (reference sequence). Trimming left V 5 bases short and J 2 bases short, with 7 bases between. The CDR3: CASSPTAYEQYF. In nucleotides, the CDR3 is TGTGCCAGCAGCCCAACAGCCTACGAGCAGTACTTC.

This rearrangement joins TRBV2 to TRBJ2-3; unclear D gene. V shed 5 bases and J shed 2 bases, with 8 bases lying between them. The CDR3 extends over 13 amino acids. Looked up from germline, CDR1 is SNHLY and CDR2 is FYNNEI. This chain's CDR3 is CASSPPNTDTQYF. CDR3 DNA: TGTGCCAGCAGTCCACCCAACACAGATACGCAGTATTTT.

V and J are TRBV7-9 and TRBJ1-2; D is uncertain. V gave up 4 bases and J gave up 7 bases, with 13 bases separating them. The CDR3 has 13 amino acids. Per germline, CDR1 SEHNR and CDR2 FQNEAQ (reference sequence). The CDR3 nucleotides are TGTGCCAGCAGCTCTCCGCGGTTACGTGGCTACACCTTC. This gives the protein CASSSPRLRGYTF.

The chain has TRBV11-2 and TRBJ1-6; the D gene is possibly TRBD1 (6 bases). The CDR3 is 13 residues long. CDR1 is SGHAT, CDR2 FQNNGV, per germline. The V end was cut by 6 bases, the J end by 8 bases, with 11 bases between. CDR3 sequence: CASSQGWDSPLHF. The CDR3 nucleotides are TGTGCCAGCAGTCAGGGGTGGGATTCACCCCTCCACTTT. Complete variable domain (other parts from reference TRBV11-2 and TRBJ1-6): EAGVAQSPRYKIIEKRQSVAFWCNPISGHATLYWYQQILGQGPKLLIQFQNNGVVDDSQLPKDRFSAERLKGVDSTLKIQPAKLEDSAVYLCASSQGWDSPLHFGNGTRLTVT.